This TCR beta chain stems from a study of OX40 agonist ivuxolimab in advanced cancers. Study-wide context: Patients with prior anti-PD-1, anti-PD-L1 or anti-CTLA-4 therapy were eligible; 40% to 45% had some. The study's findings and limits: Relative to CD4+, CD8+ T cells held more expanded clones on average. There was clonal expansion of CD4+ and CD8+ blood T cells by week 6 at 0.1 to 3.0 mg/kg.

As regards this clone: The antigen remains unidentified.

Repertoires were generated with immunoSEQ multiplex PCR, while TCRdb's copy carries only in-frame clones and drops some. The sample lists 82,000 or so clones, roughly 92% occurring once. CDR1 and CDR2 from the germline V gene are DFQATT and SNEGSKA (reference sequence). V lost 3 bases, J lost 6 bases, and 6 bases lay in between. The CDR3 contains 10 residues. The sequence was collected from an adult with an advanced solid tumor such as melanoma, head and neck, liver or kidney cancer. This specimen was CD4+ or CD8+ T cells sorted from blood, taken in a trial of the OX40 agonist ivuxolimab. V gene TRBV20-1 combines with J gene TRBJ2-7; D unresolved. CDR3 sequence reads: CSARDGEQYF. The DNA of the CDR3 is TGCAGTGCTAGGGACGGCGAGCAGTACTTC.